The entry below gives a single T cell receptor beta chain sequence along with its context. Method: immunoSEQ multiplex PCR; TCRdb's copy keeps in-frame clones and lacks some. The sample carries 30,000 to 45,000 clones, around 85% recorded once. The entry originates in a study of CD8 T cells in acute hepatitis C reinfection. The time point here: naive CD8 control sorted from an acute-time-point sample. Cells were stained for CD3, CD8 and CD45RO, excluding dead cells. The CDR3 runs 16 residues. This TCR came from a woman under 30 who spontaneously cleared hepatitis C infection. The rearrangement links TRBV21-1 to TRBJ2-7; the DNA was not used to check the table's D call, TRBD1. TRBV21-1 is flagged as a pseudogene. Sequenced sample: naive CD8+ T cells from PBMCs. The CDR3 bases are TGTGCCAGCAGCAACTTCCCCGGGACAAACTCCTACGAGCAGTACTTC. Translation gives CASSNFPGTNSYEQYF.